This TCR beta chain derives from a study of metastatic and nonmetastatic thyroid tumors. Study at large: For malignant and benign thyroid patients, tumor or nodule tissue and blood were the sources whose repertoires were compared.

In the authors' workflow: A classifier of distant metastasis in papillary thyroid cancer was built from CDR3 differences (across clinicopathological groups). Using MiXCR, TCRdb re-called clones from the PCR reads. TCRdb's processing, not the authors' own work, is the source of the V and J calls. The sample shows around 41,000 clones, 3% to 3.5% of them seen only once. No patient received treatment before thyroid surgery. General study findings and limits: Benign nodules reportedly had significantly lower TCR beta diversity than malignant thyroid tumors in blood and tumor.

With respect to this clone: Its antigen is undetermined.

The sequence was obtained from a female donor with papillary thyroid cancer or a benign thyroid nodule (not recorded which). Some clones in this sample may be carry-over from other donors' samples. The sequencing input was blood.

CDR3 region: CASSELTGGYEQYF. The CDR3 DNA reads TGTGCCAGCAGTGAATTAACAGGCGGTTACGAGCAGTACTTC. The chain joins TRBV6-1 to TRBJ2-7; D might be TRBD1 (5 bases). The length of the CDR3 is 14 residues. Trimming shortened V by 2 bases and J by 4 bases, and 12 bases separated the two germline ends. CDR1 and CDR2 (germline): MNHNS, SASEGT.